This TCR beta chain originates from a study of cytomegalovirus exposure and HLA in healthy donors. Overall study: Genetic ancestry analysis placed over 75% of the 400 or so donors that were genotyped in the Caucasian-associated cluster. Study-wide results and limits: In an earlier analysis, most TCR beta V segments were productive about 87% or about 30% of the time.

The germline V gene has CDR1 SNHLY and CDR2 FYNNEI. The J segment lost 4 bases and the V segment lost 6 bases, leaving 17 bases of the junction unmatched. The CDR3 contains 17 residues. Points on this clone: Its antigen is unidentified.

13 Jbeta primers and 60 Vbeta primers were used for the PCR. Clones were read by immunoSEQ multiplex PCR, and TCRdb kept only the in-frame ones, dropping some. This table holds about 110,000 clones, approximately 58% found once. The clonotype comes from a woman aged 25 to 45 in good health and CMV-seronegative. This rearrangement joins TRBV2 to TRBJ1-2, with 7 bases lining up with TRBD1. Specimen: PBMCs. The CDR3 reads CASRTRGRGDRAYGYTF. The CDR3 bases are TGTGCCAGCAGGACCAGAGGGCGGGGGGACAGAGCCTATGGCTACACCTTC.